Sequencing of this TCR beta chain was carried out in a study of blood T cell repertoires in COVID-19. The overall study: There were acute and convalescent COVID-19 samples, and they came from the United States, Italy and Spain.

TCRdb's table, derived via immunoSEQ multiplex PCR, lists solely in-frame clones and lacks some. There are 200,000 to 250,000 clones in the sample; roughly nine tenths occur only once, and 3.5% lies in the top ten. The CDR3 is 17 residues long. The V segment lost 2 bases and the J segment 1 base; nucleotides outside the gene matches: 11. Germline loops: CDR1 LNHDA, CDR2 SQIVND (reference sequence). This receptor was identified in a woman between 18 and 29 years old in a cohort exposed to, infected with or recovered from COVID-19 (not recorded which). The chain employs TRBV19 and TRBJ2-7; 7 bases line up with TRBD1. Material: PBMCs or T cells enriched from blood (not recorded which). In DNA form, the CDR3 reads TGTGCCAGTAGTATATCTCCATACCGGGACAGATCCTACGAGCAGTACTTC. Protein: CASSISPYRDRSYEQYF. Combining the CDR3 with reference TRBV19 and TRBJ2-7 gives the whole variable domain DGGITQSPKYLFRKEGQNVTLSCEQNLNHDAMYWYRQDPGQGLRLIYYSQIVNDFQKGDIAEGYSVSREKKESFPLTVTSAQKNPTAFYLCASSISPYRDRSYEQYFGPGTRLTVT.